Each of the 21 T cell receptor beta chains below was sequenced from the same sample in a study of shared clonotypes between healthy human individuals. Naive CD8 cells lacked CD45RO and underwent positive selection for CCR7, leaving out terminally differentiated effector memory CD45RA+ cells. Only in-frame clones appear in the TCRdb table, and some are missing; sequencing was by immunoSEQ multiplex PCR. Counted here are approximately 600,000 clones, 95% occurring once; the ten biggest clones make up around 0.11%. Input material: naive CD8+ T cells sorted from blood. Receptor source: a woman aged 25-40 years in good health.

CDR3 nucleotides: TGTGCCAGTAGTCTGACTAGCGGGAGGGCCAATACCGGGGAGCTGTTTTTT. This gives the protein CASSLTSGRANTGELFF. This rearrangement joins TRBV19 to TRBJ2-2; 14 bases are a match to TRBD2. The V gene end was trimmed by 5 bases and the J gene end by 5 bases; junction bases not matched to a gene: 7. Per germline, CDR1 LNHDA and CDR2 SQIVND (reference sequence). The CDR3 is made up of 17 amino acids.

The count of this clone is one. The chain joins TRBV9 to TRBJ2-7, with a weak D call TRBD2 (6 bases). The V gene lost 5 bases and the J gene lost 0 bases, with 21 bases spanning the gap. The CDR3 consists of 17 residues. From germline, CDR1 is SGDLS and CDR2 YYNGEE. This chain's CDR3 is CASSTSPLADSSYEQYF. DNA for the CDR3: TGTGCCAGCAGTACATCCCCACTAGCCGACAGCTCCTACGAGCAGTACTTC.

The V call is TRBV28, the J call TRBJ2-7, with D perhaps matching TRBD1 (5 bases). The length of the CDR3 is 15 residues. Trimming pared 5 bases from V and 2 bases from J, leaving 16 bases between. Germline values: CDR1 MDHEN, CDR2 SYDVKM. The CDR3 protein is CASSQSPGFPYEQYF. DNA of the CDR3: TGTGCCAGCAGTCAATCTCCAGGGTTCCCCTACGAGCAGTACTTC.

V gene TRBV19 combines with J gene TRBJ1-1; a possible D gene is TRBD1 (6 bases). The V end was cut by 5 bases, the J end by 1 base, with 8 bases between. Germline values: CDR1 LNHDA, CDR2 SQIVND (reference sequence). The CDR3 totals 13 residues. CDR3 DNA sequence: TGTGCCAGTAGTCACAGGGAGAACACTGAAGCTTTCTTT. This translates into CASSHRENTEAFF.

On this clone: This same CDR3 is encoded by further DNA sequences in the sample. V gene TRBV20-1 combines with J gene TRBJ1-2; D is undetermined. CDR1 and CDR2 (germline): DFQATT, SNEGSKA (reference sequence). The germline V and J ends were trimmed by 0 bases and 8 bases, with 7 bases remaining between them. This CDR3 contains 11 residues. CDR3 coding DNA: TGCAGTGCTAGAGATAGAGGGGGCTACACCTTC. It is translated as CSARDRGGYTF.

The rearrangement uses TRBV19 and TRBJ2-1, with unresolved D. V lost 4 bases and J lost 2, with 9 bases in between. Germline V gives CDR1 LNHDA, CDR2 SQIVND (reference sequence). The CDR3 extends over 14 amino acids. This chain's CDR3 is CASSRRAPYNEQFF. DNA of the CDR3: TGTGCCAGTAGTAGGCGCGCCCCCTACAATGAGCAGTTCTTC.

J is TRBJ1-1 and V is TRBV10-3; tentatively, D is TRBD1 (5 bases). Germline assignment: CDR1 ENHRY and CDR2 SYGVKD. The CDR3 contains 15 residues. V was cut by 2 bases and J by 4 bases, with 14 bases left in between. The CDR3 sequence: CAISETLGGITEAFF. CDR3 sequence (DNA): TGTGCCATCAGTGAGACCTTGGGGGGGATCACTGAAGCTTTCTTT.

The chain is built from TRBV5-4 and TRBJ2-1, with 9 positions matching TRBD2. Trimming removed 5 bases from V and 6 bases from J; junction bases left unmatched: 3. Germline V gene sequence: CDR1 SGHNT, CDR2 YYREEE (reference sequence). CDR3 length equals 13 residues. CDR3 nucleotides: TGTGCCAGCAGGGGGACTAGCAGCAATGAGCAGTTCTTC. Translation: CASRGTSSNEQFF.

This clone was seen a single time. The CDR3 spells CASSIDGENTEAFF. The DNA of the CDR3 is TGTGCCAGTAGTATAGACGGGGAGAACACTGAAGCTTTCTTT. The chain carries TRBV19 and TRBJ1-1; no definite D call. The CDR3 has 14 amino acids. The germline V gene encodes CDR1 LNHDA and CDR2 SQIVND (reference sequence). V lost 0 bases to trimming and J lost 1 base, with 6 bases between them.

The chain is built from TRBV27 and TRBJ2-5, with D possibly being TRBD1 (5 bases). Judging by the DNA end, TRBJ2-7 fits better; the J call may be wrong. The V gene's germline CDR1 is MNHEY and CDR2 SMNVEV (reference sequence). This CDR3 is built from 12 residues. The CDR3 here is CASSPPRGEQYF. DNA of the CDR3: TGTGCCAGCAGTCCCCCAAGGGGCGAGCAGTACTTC.

This clone is a singleton in its sample. This chain joins TRBV7-6 and TRBJ2-7, with no clear D. Trimming stripped 1 base from V and 0 bases from J, with 7 bases between. The CDR3 extends over 14 amino acids. The germline gives CDR1 SGHVS, CDR2 FNYEAQ. CDR3 region: CASSLGYGSYEQYF. The CDR3 DNA sequence: TGTGCCAGCAGCTTAGGTTACGGCTCCTACGAGCAGTACTTC.

V gene TRBV13 combines with J gene TRBJ2-3; no definite D call. V lost 5 bases and J 0 bases, leaving 15 bases between the germline ends. Germline-derived CDR1 and CDR2 are PRHDT and FYEKMQ (reference sequence). The CDR3 has 16 residues. CDR3 sequence (DNA): TGTGCCAGCAGCCCCCGGACGGGTGCTAGCACAGATACGCAGTATTTT. This translates into CASSPRTGASTDTQYF.

This clone was found once. This sequence joins TRBV4-1 and TRBJ1-2; no clear D gene. Germline V CDR1 and CDR2: MGHRA, YSYEKL. The CDR3 is 13 residues long. The germline V and J ends were trimmed by 6 bases and 4 bases, with 12 bases remaining between them. The CDR3 region is CASRQAAGYGYTF. CDR3 sequence (DNA): TGCGCCAGCAGGCAGGCCGCTGGCTATGGCTACACCTTC.

This rearrangement joins TRBV28 to TRBJ2-7, with D perhaps TRBD2 (6 bases). This CDR3 comprises 14 residues. The V gene's germline CDR1 is MDHEN and CDR2 SYDVKM. V lost 2 bases and J lost 3, with 11 bases in between. CDR3 sequence reads: CASSLGVEGYEQYF. The CDR3 DNA is TGTGCCAGCAGTTTAGGTGTGGAGGGCTACGAGCAGTACTTC.

This chain uses TRBV4-1 with TRBJ2-7; TRBD1 agrees at 9 bases. CDR3 length equals 14 residues. Germline V gene lookup returns CDR1 MGHRA and CDR2 YSYEKL. V was clipped by 3 bases and J by 3 bases; unmatched bases: 3. The CDR3: CASSQGQGNYEQYF. CDR3 nucleotide sequence: TGCGCCAGCAGCCAGGGACAGGGAAACTACGAGCAGTACTTC.

The rearrangement joins TRBV9 to TRBJ2-7; the D gene is possibly TRBD2 (6 bases). Germline CDR1 is SGDLS and CDR2 is YYNGEE. V was trimmed by 0 bases and J by 3 bases, leaving 13 bases between them. This CDR3 comprises 15 residues. CDR3 sequence: CASSVGRLDNYEQYF. CDR3 DNA sequence: TGTGCCAGCAGCGTAGGGCGACTAGACAACTACGAGCAGTACTTC.

The gene calls are TRBV7-2 and TRBJ2-7, with 8 nucleotides matching TRBD2. The germline V gene encodes CDR1 SGHTA and CDR2 FQGNSA. The CDR3 loop spans 15 amino acids. V shed 4 bases, J shed 2 bases, and the junction held 7 bases outside the gene matches. CDR3 region: CASSSFSGNTYEQYF. DNA for the CDR3: TGTGCCAGCAGCTCTTTTAGCGGGAACACCTACGAGCAGTACTTC.

The V call is TRBV27, the J call TRBJ1-2, with 8 bases lining up with TRBD1. Germline V gene lookup returns CDR1 MNHEY and CDR2 SMNVEV (reference sequence). The V and J ends lost 9 bases and 3 bases, in that order; junction bases with no gene match: 9. This CDR3 is built from 14 residues. CDR3 nucleotides: TGTGCCAGTTACGGACAGGGAACCGACTATGGCTACACCTTC. Amino acids: CASYGQGTDYGYTF.

The chain links TRBV9 to TRBJ2-3; D is unclear. Trimming shortened V by 4 bases and J by 0 bases, and 9 bases separated the two germline ends. The CDR3 consists of 14 residues. Germline values: CDR1 SGDLS, CDR2 YYNGEE. CDR3 protein: CASSPPRSTDTQYF. As DNA, the CDR3 is TGTGCCAGCAGCCCTCCTCGGAGCACAGATACGCAGTATTTT. The full variable domain, with the rest looked up from reference TRBV9 and TRBJ2-3, is DSGVTQTPKHLITATGQRVTLRCSPRSGDLSVYWYQQSLDQGLQFLIQYYNGEERAKGNILERFSAQQFPDLHSELNLSSLELGDSALYFCASSPPRSTDTQYFGPGTRLTVL.

This clone was counted once. The rearrangement uses TRBV19 and TRBJ1-2; 9 bases are shared with TRBD1. The length of the CDR3 is 18 residues. V lost 2 bases to trimming and J lost 3 bases; unmatched junction nucleotides: 13. From germline, CDR1 is LNHDA and CDR2 SQIVND (reference sequence). CDR3 sequence: CASSIFGTGRHGDYGYTF. CDR3 sequence (DNA): TGTGCCAGTAGTATATTCGGGACAGGGCGCCACGGGGACTATGGCTACACCTTC.

The rearrangement uses TRBV2 and TRBJ2-7; the match to TRBD1 covers 8 bases. Germline-derived CDR1 and CDR2 are SNHLY and FYNNEI. With V trimmed by 0 bases and J by 1 base, 5 bases remained unmatched. The CDR3 is 16 amino acids. The CDR3 protein is CASSEAGGTGSYEQYF. In nucleotides, the CDR3 is TGTGCCAGCAGTGAAGCGGGCGGGACAGGATCCTACGAGCAGTACTTC.